The following is a T cell receptor (beta chain) sequence with its context. The antigen remains unidentified. The CDR3 is 16 amino acids. Deletions cut 3 bases from V and 4 bases from J, with 18 bases between. Germline CDR1 and CDR2: SGDLS and YYNGEE. This PCR relied on a set of 60 Vbeta primers and 13 Jbeta primers. Per the original data handling: Among the unique TCR beta chains that a later analysis counted, about 79 million in all, 10 million to 11 million were shared. Method: immunoSEQ multiplex PCR; TCRdb's copy keeps in-frame clones and lacks some. The V and J calls and clone size were taken over from that table, and D and trimming were inferred from the DNA. This sample has around 95,000 clones, with roughly 80% found just once. The sample belongs to a study of cytomegalovirus exposure and HLA in healthy donors. Overall study results and limits: Further analysis, carried out later, found HLA-associated TCR beta chains more clonally expanded than equally common other chains. With later analysis, a missense DCLRE1C variant became linked to TCR beta V- and J-gene trimming.

It was healthy bone marrow donors who served as donors. The rearrangement links TRBV9 to TRBJ2-3, with a possible D match to TRBD1 (7 bases). The sequence was collected from a man aged 30-40 years in good health and CMV-seropositive. The specimen sequenced was PBMCs. The chain's CDR3 is CASSAFQGGVSDTQYF. CDR3 bases: TGTGCCAGCAGCGCGTTCCAGGGGGGAGTATCAGATACGCAGTATTTT.